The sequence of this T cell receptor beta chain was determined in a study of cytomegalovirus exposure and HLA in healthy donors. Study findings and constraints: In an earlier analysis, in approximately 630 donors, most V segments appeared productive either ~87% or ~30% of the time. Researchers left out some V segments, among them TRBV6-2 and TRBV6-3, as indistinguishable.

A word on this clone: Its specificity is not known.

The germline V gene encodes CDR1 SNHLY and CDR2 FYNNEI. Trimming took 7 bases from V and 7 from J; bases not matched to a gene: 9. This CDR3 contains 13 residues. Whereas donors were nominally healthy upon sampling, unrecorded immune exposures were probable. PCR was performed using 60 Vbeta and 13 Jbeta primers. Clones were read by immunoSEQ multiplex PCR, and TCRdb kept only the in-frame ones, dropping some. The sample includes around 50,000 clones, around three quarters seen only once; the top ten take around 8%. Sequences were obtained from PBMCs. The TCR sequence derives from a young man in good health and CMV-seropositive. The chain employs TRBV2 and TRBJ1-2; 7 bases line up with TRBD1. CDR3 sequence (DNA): TGTGCCAGCACTGAGAGGGGGCTGGGTGGCTACACCTTC. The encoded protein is CASTERGLGGYTF.